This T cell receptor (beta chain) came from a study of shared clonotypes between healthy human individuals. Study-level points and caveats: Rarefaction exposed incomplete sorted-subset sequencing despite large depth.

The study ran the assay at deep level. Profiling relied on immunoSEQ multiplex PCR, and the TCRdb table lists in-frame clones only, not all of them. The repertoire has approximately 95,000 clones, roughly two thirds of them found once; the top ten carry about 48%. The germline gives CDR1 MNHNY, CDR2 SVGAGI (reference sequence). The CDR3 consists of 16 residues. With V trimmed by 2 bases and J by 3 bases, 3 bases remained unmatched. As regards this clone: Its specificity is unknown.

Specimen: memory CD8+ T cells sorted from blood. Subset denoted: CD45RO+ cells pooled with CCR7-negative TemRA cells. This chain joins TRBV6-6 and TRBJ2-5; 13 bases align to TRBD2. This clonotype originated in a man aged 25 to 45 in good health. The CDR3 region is CASSYGLAGAEETQYF. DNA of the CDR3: TGTGCCAGCAGTTACGGACTAGCGGGAGCGGAAGAGACCCAGTACTTC.